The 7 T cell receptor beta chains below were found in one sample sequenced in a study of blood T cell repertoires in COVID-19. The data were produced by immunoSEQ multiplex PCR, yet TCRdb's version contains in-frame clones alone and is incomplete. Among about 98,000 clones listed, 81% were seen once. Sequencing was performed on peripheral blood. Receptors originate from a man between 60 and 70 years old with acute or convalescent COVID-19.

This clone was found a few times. This CDR3 reads CASRSGGSTGELFF. The CDR3 bases are TGTGCCAGCAGGTCAGGGGGCAGCACCGGGGAGCTGTTTTTT. The chain carries TRBV6-5 and TRBJ2-2; TRBD1 agrees at 8 bases. The CDR3 contains 14 residues. V dropped 6 bases and J dropped 4; count of bases not matched to a gene: 4. Germline CDR1 is MNHEY and CDR2 is SVGAGI.

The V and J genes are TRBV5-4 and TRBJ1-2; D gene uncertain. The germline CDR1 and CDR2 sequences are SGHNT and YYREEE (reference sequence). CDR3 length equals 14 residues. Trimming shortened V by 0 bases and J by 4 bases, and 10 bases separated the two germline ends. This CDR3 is CASSLGSYRYGYTF. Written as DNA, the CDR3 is TGTGCCAGCAGCTTGGGCAGTTATCGCTATGGCTACACCTTC.

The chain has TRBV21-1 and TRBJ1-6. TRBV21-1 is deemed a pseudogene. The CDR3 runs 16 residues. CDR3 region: CASSRTGLFYNSPLHF. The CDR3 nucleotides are TGTGCCAGCAGCAGGACTGGACTGTTCTATAATTCACCCCTCCACTTT.

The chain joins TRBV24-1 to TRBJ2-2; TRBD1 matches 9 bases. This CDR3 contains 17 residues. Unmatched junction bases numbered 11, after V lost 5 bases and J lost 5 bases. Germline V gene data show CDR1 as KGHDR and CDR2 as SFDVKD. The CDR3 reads CATSGPGTGLGTGELFF. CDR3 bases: TGTGCCACCAGTGGCCCGGGGACAGGGCTTGGAACCGGGGAGCTGTTTTTT.

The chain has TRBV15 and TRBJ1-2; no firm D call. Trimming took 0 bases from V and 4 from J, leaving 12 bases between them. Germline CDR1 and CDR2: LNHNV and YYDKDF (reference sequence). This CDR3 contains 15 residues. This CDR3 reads CATSRDGRQRYGYTF. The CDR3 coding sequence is TGTGCCACCAGCAGAGATGGGAGACAACGCTATGGCTACACCTTC.

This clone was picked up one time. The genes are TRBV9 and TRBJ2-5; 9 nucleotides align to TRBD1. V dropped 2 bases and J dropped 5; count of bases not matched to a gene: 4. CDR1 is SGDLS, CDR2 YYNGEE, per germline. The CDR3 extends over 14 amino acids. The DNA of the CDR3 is TGTGCCAGCAGCGTGGACAGGGGTTTGGAGACCCAGTACTTC. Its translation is CASSVDRGLETQYF.

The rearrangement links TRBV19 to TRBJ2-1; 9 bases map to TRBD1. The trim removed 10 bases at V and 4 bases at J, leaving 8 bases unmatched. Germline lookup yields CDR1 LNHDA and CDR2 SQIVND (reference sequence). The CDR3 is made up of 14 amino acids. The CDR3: CATGDRGEYNEQFF. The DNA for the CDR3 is TGTGCCACGGGAGACAGGGGGGAGTACAATGAGCAGTTCTTC.